This entry describes one T cell receptor beta chain. Its antigen is undetermined. The data originate from a study of shared clonotypes between healthy human individuals. Study-level findings and limits: The diversity represented, both genetic and in exposure history, was limited by few donors.

The repertoire was sequenced with immunoSEQ multiplex PCR; TCRdb's copy has only in-frame clones and lacks some. This sample yields roughly 2 million clones, of which roughly 94% are seen a single time; roughly 1% belongs to the top ten. Naivety among CD8 cells was defined by CD45RO negativity and positive CCR7 selection, thereby excluding terminally differentiated effector memory CD45RA+ cells. Sequencing was carried out using naive CD8+ T cells sorted from blood. The receptor comes from a man aged 18 to 35 in good health.

CDR3 sequence (DNA): TGCGCCAGCAGCTTGGTTTCGACAGGGCTCTCCTACGAGCAGTACTTC. Its translation is CASSLVSTGLSYEQYF. The gene calls are TRBV5-1 and TRBJ2-7; 7 positions match TRBD1. V gave up 0 bases and J gave up 0 bases; unmatched junction bases: 6. The CDR3 length is 16 residues. Germline lookup yields CDR1 SGHRS and CDR2 YFSETQ.